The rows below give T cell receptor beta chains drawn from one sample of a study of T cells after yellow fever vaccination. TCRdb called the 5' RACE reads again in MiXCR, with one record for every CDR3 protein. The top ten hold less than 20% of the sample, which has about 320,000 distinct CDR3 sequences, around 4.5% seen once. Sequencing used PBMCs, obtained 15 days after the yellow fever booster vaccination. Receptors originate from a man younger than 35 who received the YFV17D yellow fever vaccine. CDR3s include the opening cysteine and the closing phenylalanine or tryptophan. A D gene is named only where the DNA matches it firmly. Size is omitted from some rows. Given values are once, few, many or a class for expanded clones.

cdr3_aa: CASSPDSHEQFF; cdr3_nt: TGTGCCAGCAGTCCCGACAGTCATGAGCAGTTCTTC; cdr3_length: 12; v_call: TRBV12-3/TRBV12-4; d_call: NA; j_call: TRBJ2-1; clone_size: few
cdr3_aa: CASSPENLANEQFF; cdr3_nt: TGTGCCAGCAGTCCAGAAAACCTAGCAAATGAGCAGTTCTTC; cdr3_length: 14; v_call: TRBV12-3/TRBV12-4; d_call: NA; j_call: TRBJ2-1; clone_size: few
cdr3_aa: CASSQGQGVADTQYF; cdr3_nt: TGTGCCAGCAGTCAGGGACAGGGTGTGGCAGATACGCAGTATTTT; cdr3_length: 15; v_call: TRBV6-6; d_call: TRBD1; j_call: TRBJ2-3; clone_size: few
cdr3_aa: CASSLGGQGTPLHF; cdr3_nt: TGTGCCAGCAGTTTAGGCGGACAGGGTACACCCCTCCACTTT; cdr3_length: 14; v_call: TRBV12-3/TRBV12-4; d_call: TRBD1; j_call: TRBJ1-6; clone_size: few
cdr3_aa: CASSFGGLADTQYF; cdr3_nt: TGTGCCAGCAGTTTCGGGGGCTTGGCAGATACGCAGTATTTT; cdr3_length: 14; v_call: TRBV12-3/TRBV12-4; d_call: NA; j_call: TRBJ2-3; clone_size: many
cdr3_aa: CASSQVQGLQPQHF; cdr3_nt: TGCGCCAGCAGCCAAGTCCAGGGTCTACAGCCCCAGCATTTT; cdr3_length: 14; v_call: TRBV4-1; d_call: NA; j_call: TRBJ1-5; clone_size: NA
cdr3_aa: CASKAVGANTGELFF; cdr3_nt: TGTGCCAGTAAGGCGGTGGGAGCGAACACCGGGGAGCTGTTTTTT; cdr3_length: 15; v_call: TRBV7-2; d_call: NA; j_call: TRBJ2-2; clone_size: many
cdr3_aa: CASKGRGAVGYEKLFF; cdr3_nt: TGTGCCAGCAAGGGTAGGGGGGCCGTCGGGTATGAAAAACTGTTTTTT; cdr3_length: 16; v_call: TRBV6-5; d_call: NA; j_call: TRBJ1-4; clone_size: NA
cdr3_aa: CASSSGQGLQETQYF; cdr3_nt: TGCGCCAGCAGTTCCGGACAGGGCCTCCAAGAGACCCAGTACTTC; cdr3_length: 15; v_call: TRBV5-1; d_call: TRBD1; j_call: TRBJ2-5; clone_size: many
cdr3_aa: CASSQGQTEAFF; cdr3_nt: TGTGCCAGCAGCCAAGGACAGACTGAAGCTTTCTTT; cdr3_length: 12; v_call: TRBV3-1; d_call: NA; j_call: TRBJ1-1; clone_size: NA
cdr3_aa: CATSWDSGNTIYF; cdr3_nt: TGTGCCACCTCTTGGGACTCTGGAAACACCATATATTTT; cdr3_length: 13; v_call: TRBV27; d_call: NA; j_call: TRBJ1-3; clone_size: few
cdr3_aa: CASSPQGAIGYTF; cdr3_nt: TGCGCCAGCAGCCCACAGGGGGCTATCGGCTACACCTTC; cdr3_length: 13; v_call: TRBV5-1; d_call: TRBD1; j_call: TRBJ1-2; clone_size: many
cdr3_aa: CASSQPQGSEQFF; cdr3_nt: TGCGCCAGCAGCCAACCGCAGGGGTCTGAGCAGTTCTTC; cdr3_length: 13; v_call: TRBV4-1; d_call: NA; j_call: TRBJ2-1; clone_size: NA
cdr3_aa: CASSYSLLEQYF; cdr3_nt: TGTGCCAGCAGTTACTCTCTGCTCGAGCAGTACTTC; cdr3_length: 12; v_call: TRBV12-3/TRBV12-4; d_call: NA; j_call: TRBJ2-7; clone_size: NA
cdr3_aa: CSAKDSSGANVLTF; cdr3_nt: TGCAGTGCTAAAGACAGCTCTGGGGCCAACGTCCTGACTTTC; cdr3_length: 14; v_call: TRBV20-1; d_call: NA; j_call: TRBJ2-6; clone_size: few
cdr3_aa: CAHPWTEPSGEKLFF; cdr3_nt: TGTGCCCATCCCTGGACAGAGCCGAGTGGTGAAAAACTGTTTTTT; cdr3_length: 15; v_call: TRBV12-3/TRBV12-4; d_call: NA; j_call: TRBJ1-4; clone_size: many
cdr3_aa: CASSASLSNQPQHF; cdr3_nt: TGTGCCAGCAGTGCCTCCCTTAGCAATCAGCCCCAGCATTTT; cdr3_length: 14; v_call: TRBV25-1; d_call: NA; j_call: TRBJ1-5; clone_size: many
cdr3_aa: CASSELGQGDNEQFF; cdr3_nt: TGTGCCAGCAGCGAGCTGGGACAGGGGGACAATGAGCAGTTCTTC; cdr3_length: 15; v_call: TRBV11-2; d_call: TRBD1; j_call: TRBJ2-1; clone_size: NA
cdr3_aa: CASSSYPRDRGPRRNYGYTF; cdr3_nt: TGTGCCAGCAGCTCCTACCCCCGGGACAGGGGCCCCAGGCGCAACTATGGCTACACCTTC; cdr3_length: 20; v_call: TRBV7-6; d_call: TRBD1; j_call: TRBJ1-2; clone_size: many
cdr3_aa: CASSPGGGVSGYTF; cdr3_nt: TGTGCCAGCAGCCCAGGGGGGGGTGTGAGTGGCTACACCTTC; cdr3_length: 14; v_call: TRBV12-3/TRBV12-4; d_call: TRBD1; j_call: TRBJ1-2; clone_size: NA
cdr3_aa: CASSTGAGGADTQYF; cdr3_nt: TGCGCCAGCAGCACGGGAGCGGGGGGGGCAGATACGCAGTATTTT; cdr3_length: 15; v_call: TRBV5-1; d_call: TRBD2; j_call: TRBJ2-3; clone_size: NA
cdr3_aa: CASSSDGGKEKLFF; cdr3_nt: TGCGCCAGCAGCTCCGACGGAGGAAAGGAAAAACTGTTTTTT; cdr3_length: 14; v_call: TRBV5-1; d_call: NA; j_call: TRBJ1-4; clone_size: few
cdr3_aa: CASSPPGQGRNEKLFF; cdr3_nt: TGTGCCAGCAGCCCTCCGGGACAGGGGCGAAATGAAAAACTGTTTTTT; cdr3_length: 16; v_call: TRBV11-2; d_call: TRBD1; j_call: TRBJ1-4; clone_size: few
cdr3_aa: CASSPAPGINEQFF; cdr3_nt: TGTGCCAGCAGCCCCGCGCCGGGAATCAATGAGCAGTTCTTC; cdr3_length: 14; v_call: TRBV12-3/TRBV12-4; d_call: NA; j_call: TRBJ2-1; clone_size: many
cdr3_aa: CANLLTPTLARQIRNYGYTF; cdr3_nt: TGCGCCAACCTCCTGACCCCCACACTTGCGCGGCAGATCAGGAACTATGGCTACACCTTC; cdr3_length: 20; v_call: TRBV10-1; d_call: NA; j_call: TRBJ1-2; clone_size: NA
cdr3_aa: CASSSGTSGFTDTQYF; cdr3_nt: TGCGCCAGCAGCTCTGGGACTAGCGGATTCACAGATACGCAGTATTTT; cdr3_length: 16; v_call: TRBV5-1; d_call: TRBD2; j_call: TRBJ2-3; clone_size: many
cdr3_aa: CASSGLAGGPGETQYF; cdr3_nt: TGTGCCAGCAGCGGACTAGCGGGGGGCCCGGGAGAGACCCAGTACTTC; cdr3_length: 16; v_call: TRBV7-2; d_call: TRBD2; j_call: TRBJ2-5; clone_size: many
cdr3_aa: CASSLVPGDEQFF; cdr3_nt: TGTGCCAGCAGCTTAGTCCCCGGGGATGAGCAGTTCTTC; cdr3_length: 13; v_call: TRBV7-9; d_call: NA; j_call: TRBJ2-1; clone_size: NA
cdr3_aa: CASSYDVALGEQFF; cdr3_nt: TGTGCCAGCAGTTACGATGTAGCGCTGGGTGAGCAGTTCTTC; cdr3_length: 14; v_call: TRBV6-5; d_call: NA; j_call: TRBJ2-1; clone_size: many
cdr3_aa: CATADRGRETQYF; cdr3_nt: TGTGCCACCGCGGACAGGGGTAGGGAGACCCAGTACTTC; cdr3_length: 13; v_call: TRBV24-1; d_call: TRBD1; j_call: TRBJ2-5; clone_size: NA
cdr3_aa: CASSLSFGTSNTGELFF; cdr3_nt: TGTGCCAGCAGCTTATCGTTTGGGACATCGAACACCGGGGAGCTGTTTTTT; cdr3_length: 17; v_call: TRBV7-3; d_call: NA; j_call: TRBJ2-2; clone_size: many
cdr3_aa: CASSITGSRETQYF; cdr3_nt: TGCGCCAGCAGCATTACAGGGTCTCGGGAGACCCAGTACTTC; cdr3_length: 14; v_call: TRBV5-1; d_call: NA; j_call: TRBJ2-5; clone_size: many
cdr3_aa: CASSLGQGYEKLFF; cdr3_nt: TGCGCCAGCAGCCTAGGACAGGGATACGAAAAACTGTTTTTT; cdr3_length: 14; v_call: TRBV4-3; d_call: TRBD1; j_call: TRBJ1-4; clone_size: few
cdr3_aa: CASSLQGLDQPQHF; cdr3_nt: TGTGCCAGCAGCTTACAGGGACTAGATCAGCCCCAGCATTTT; cdr3_length: 14; v_call: TRBV11-2; d_call: NA; j_call: TRBJ1-5; clone_size: few
cdr3_aa: CASSTPGRRAQYF; cdr3_nt: TGTGCCAGCTCAACGCCGGGCAGGCGGGCCCAGTACTTC; cdr3_length: 13; v_call: TRBV18; d_call: NA; j_call: TRBJ2-5; clone_size: few
cdr3_aa: CASSLSGQGGTDTQYF; cdr3_nt: TGTGCCAGCAGCTTGAGCGGACAGGGCGGCACAGATACGCAGTATTTT; cdr3_length: 16; v_call: TRBV5-5; d_call: TRBD1; j_call: TRBJ2-3; clone_size: many
cdr3_aa: CASSLLGGTGGKAQHF; cdr3_nt: TGTGCCAGCAGTTTATTAGGCGGGACAGGGGGCAAGGCACAGCATTTT; cdr3_length: 16; v_call: TRBV12-3/TRBV12-4; d_call: TRBD1; j_call: TRBJ1-5; clone_size: NA
cdr3_aa: CASSREADTQYF; cdr3_nt: TGCGCCAGCAGCCGAGAGGCAGATACGCAGTATTTT; cdr3_length: 12; v_call: TRBV5-1; d_call: NA; j_call: TRBJ2-3; clone_size: NA
cdr3_aa: CSVSGGNTGELFF; cdr3_nt: TGCAGCGTTTCTGGCGGTAACACCGGGGAGCTGTTTTTT; cdr3_length: 13; v_call: TRBV29-1; d_call: NA; j_call: TRBJ2-2; clone_size: many
cdr3_aa: CSVGGGYTF; cdr3_nt: TGCAGCGTTGGGGGTGGCTACACCTTC; cdr3_length: 9; v_call: TRBV29-1; d_call: NA; j_call: TRBJ1-2; clone_size: few
cdr3_aa: CASREGGESNEQFF; cdr3_nt: TGTGCCAGCAGGGAAGGGGGCGAAAGCAATGAGCAGTTCTTC; cdr3_length: 14; v_call: TRBV7-9; d_call: TRBD1; j_call: TRBJ2-1; clone_size: many
cdr3_aa: CASSLGATEQFF; cdr3_nt: TGTGCCAGCAGCTTAGGGGCGACTGAGCAGTTCTTC; cdr3_length: 12; v_call: TRBV11-2; d_call: NA; j_call: TRBJ2-1; clone_size: NA
cdr3_aa: CASSLDYGGRSGNTIYF; cdr3_nt: TGTGCCAGCAGCTTAGATTACGGAGGGAGGTCTGGAAACACCATATATTTT; cdr3_length: 17; v_call: TRBV7-2; d_call: NA; j_call: TRBJ1-3; clone_size: many
cdr3_aa: CASSFLAGGDNTQYF; cdr3_nt: TGCGCCAGCAGCTTCCTAGCGGGGGGCGATAATACGCAGTATTTT; cdr3_length: 15; v_call: TRBV5-1; d_call: TRBD2; j_call: TRBJ2-3; clone_size: NA
cdr3_aa: CAGSGGPYEQYF; cdr3_nt: TGTGCCGGCAGCGGGGGCCCCTACGAGCAGTACTTC; cdr3_length: 12; v_call: TRBV7-9; d_call: TRBD2; j_call: TRBJ2-7; clone_size: NA
cdr3_aa: CASSQPDTDTQYF; cdr3_nt: TGTGCCAGCAGCCAGCCGGACACAGATACGCAGTATTTT; cdr3_length: 13; v_call: TRBV7-9; d_call: NA; j_call: TRBJ2-3; clone_size: few
cdr3_aa: CASSLASGVGQETQYF; cdr3_nt: TGTGCCAGCAGCTTAGCGTCAGGGGTTGGACAAGAGACCCAGTACTTC; cdr3_length: 16; v_call: TRBV5-6; d_call: NA; j_call: TRBJ2-5; clone_size: NA
cdr3_aa: CASSRDSNNSPLHF; cdr3_nt: TGCGCCAGCAGTCGGGACAGCAATAATTCACCCCTCCACTTT; cdr3_length: 14; v_call: TRBV5-1; d_call: TRBD1; j_call: TRBJ1-6; clone_size: many
cdr3_aa: CASSLMQGRNTEAFF; cdr3_nt: TGTGCCAGCAGCTTAATGCAGGGACGGAACACTGAAGCTTTCTTT; cdr3_length: 15; v_call: TRBV7-6; d_call: NA; j_call: TRBJ1-1; clone_size: few